This entry features one T cell receptor beta chain sequence. Cohort 3 donors were reported recovered after two negative PCRs, clearance, or symptom resolution. Measured with immunoSEQ multiplex PCR; TCRdb has only the in-frame clones, and not every one. The sample holds 300,000 to 450,000 clones, 87% seen once. The germline V gene has CDR1 MNHEY and CDR2 SMNVEV (reference sequence). Unmatched junction bases numbered 3, after V lost 7 bases and J lost 0 bases. CDR3 length equals 14 residues. The sample originates from a study of blood T cell repertoires in COVID-19. Sequencing input: PBMCs or T cells enriched from blood (not recorded which). The chain is built from TRBV27 and TRBJ2-1, with 7 positions matching TRBD1. The TCR comes from a woman aged 25 to 39 who had recovered from COVID-19. In DNA, the CDR3 is TGTGCCAGCAAGGGGACAGACTCCTACAATGAGCAGTTCTTC. It is translated as CASKGTDSYNEQFF.